A single sample gave rise to the 27 T cell receptor beta chains below, sequenced in a study of metastatic and nonmetastatic thyroid tumors. TCRdb re-called the PCR reads with MiXCR. The table lists 24,000 or so clones, approximately 12% of them singletons. Patients were all untreated before their thyroid surgery. Sequenced material: blood. The source is a female donor with papillary thyroid cancer or a benign thyroid nodule (not recorded which). Some clones in this sample may be carry-over from other donors' samples.

The chain recombines TRBV7-2 with TRBJ2-1; D gene unclear. V shed 7 bases and J shed 5 bases, with 9 bases lying between them. The CDR3 sequence is 12 residues long. Germline lookup yields CDR1 SGHTA and CDR2 FQGNSA. The CDR3 reads CASNRGNNEQFF. The DNA of the CDR3 is TGTGCCAGCAATCGTGGGAACAATGAGCAGTTCTTC.

This clone was seen many times. This sequence joins TRBV30 and TRBJ2-6, with a possible D match to TRBD1 (6 bases). The V gene lost 0 bases and the J gene lost 0 bases, with 12 bases spanning the gap. The CDR3 is 17 residues long. Looked up from germline, CDR1 is GTSNPN and CDR2 is SVGIG (reference sequence). CDR3 in amino acids: CAWSVRDTFSGANVLTF. In nucleotides, the CDR3 is TGTGCCTGGAGTGTAAGGGACACCTTCTCTGGGGCCAACGTCCTGACTTTC.

This clone has only a few counts. This sequence joins TRBV28 and TRBJ2-7; D remains unclear. The V gene's germline CDR1 is MDHEN and CDR2 SYDVKM. The V and J ends lost 8 bases and 0 bases respectively, with 8 bases between them. CDR3 length: 12 residues. CDR3 coding DNA: TGTGCCAGCTTGGGCAGCTCCTACGAGCAGTACTTC. This codes for CASLGSSYEQYF. The full variable domain, with the rest looked up from reference TRBV28 and TRBJ2-7, is DVKVTQSSRYLVKRTGEKVFLECVQDMDHENMFWYRQDPGLGLRLIYFSYDVKMKEKGDIPEGYSVSREKKERFSLILESASTNQTSMYLCASLGSSYEQYFGPGTRLTVT.

This clone was counted at least ten times. The rearrangement links TRBV12-3 or TRBV12-4 to TRBJ1-2, with D maybe TRBD1 (6 bases). The length of the CDR3 is 13 residues. Trimming shortened V by 3 bases and J by 4 bases, and 9 bases separated the two germline ends. CDR3 amino acids: CASSLGGAYGYTF. CDR3 coding DNA: TGTGCCAGCAGTTTGGGGGGCGCCTATGGCTACACCTTC.

This clone was seen a few times. The V and J genes are TRBV7-3 and TRBJ2-2; D not certain. CDR3 length: 12 amino acids. Trimming left V 4 bases short and J 11 bases short, with 11 bases between. The V gene's germline CDR1 is SGHTA and CDR2 FQGTGA. The CDR3 DNA follows: TGTGCCAGCAGCTGGATGTGGGGTGAGCTGTTTTTT. Translated: CASSWMWGELFF.

This clone was observed many times. The chain is built from TRBV7-3 and TRBJ2-6, with 8 bases lining up with TRBD1. CDR1 is SGHTA and CDR2 is FQGTGA in the germline V gene. The V gene end was trimmed by 5 bases and the J gene end by 0 bases; junction bases not matched to a gene: 12. This CDR3 has 19 amino acids. The CDR3 sequence is CASSPQGTGLSSGANVLTF. For the CDR3, the DNA is TGTGCCAGCAGCCCACAGGGGACAGGCCTTAGCTCTGGGGCCAACGTCCTGACTTTC. The variable domain in full, with the rest retrieved from reference TRBV7-3 and TRBJ2-6, is GAGVSQTPSNKVTEKGKYVELRCDPISGHTALYWYRQSLGQGPEFLIYFQGTGAADDSGLPNDRFFAVRPEGSVSTLKIQRTERGDSAVYLCASSPQGTGLSSGANVLTFGAGSRLTVL.

Concerning this clone: At one of its ends the junction is not consistent with the germline gene, which may arise from a read error. This chain uses TRBV28 with TRBJ2-1; D ambiguous. The germline V gene has CDR1 MDHEN and CDR2 SYDVKM. This CDR3 is 15 amino acids long. Here the CDR3 reads CARSSDPRSYNDQFF. For the CDR3, the DNA is TGTGCCAGGAGTAGTGACCCCCGCTCCTACAATGATCAGTTCTTC.

There are a few counts of this clone. The CDR3 ends on some other residue instead of the conserved phenylalanine or tryptophan, so this is likely a read error. The limits of the CDR3 on the DNA are not certain, so only TCRdb's listed CDR3 is given. This sequence joins TRBV28 and TRBJ2-7; the D call TRBD1 from the table was never checked on the DNA. In germline, CDR1 is MDHEN, CDR2 SYDVKM. The CDR3 is made up of 16 amino acids, end residues included. This CDR3 is CASSSSDRSETYEQHS.

This clone was detected many times. This specimen includes other DNA sequences encoding the same CDR3. Written as DNA, the CDR3 is TGTGCCAGCAGCGTATCGCCGGCCTACACTGAAGCTTTCTTT. Protein: CASSVSPAYTEAFF. The rearrangement joins TRBV9 to TRBJ1-1; D unresolved. Germline values: CDR1 SGDLS, CDR2 YYNGEE. The ends were cut back, 1 base at V and 3 bases at J, with 10 bases in the middle. This CDR3 spans 14 amino acids.

This clone appeared many times. This rearrangement joins TRBV9 to TRBJ2-1; no clear D. In germline, CDR1 is SGDLS, CDR2 YYNGEE. V lost 4 bases and J 3 bases, leaving 8 bases between the germline ends. This CDR3 is 13 amino acids long. CDR3 amino acids: CASSPRLYNEQFF. CDR3 nucleotides: TGTGCCAGCAGCCCACGACTCTACAATGAGCAGTTCTTC.

Only one count was recorded for this clone. The junction departs from germline at one end; a sequencing error may be responsible. The genes are TRBV20-1 and TRBJ2-2; D might be TRBD1 or TRBD2, each matching 6 bases. The germline gives CDR1 DFQATT, CDR2 SNEGSKA (reference sequence). The CDR3 length is 15 residues. The DNA of the CDR3 is TGCAGTGCTAGAGCGGGCTGGAGGGACACTGGGGAGCTGTTTTTT. It yields the protein CSARAGWRDTGELFF.

This clone was recorded many times. V usage is TRBV7-9 and J usage is TRBJ2-1, with D perhaps TRBD2 (6 bases). Per the germline V gene, CDR1 is SEHNR and CDR2 is FQNEAQ (reference sequence). The length of the CDR3 is 15 residues. The V end lost 3 bases, the J end lost 3 bases, and 12 bases lay between the germline ends. In DNA, the CDR3 is TGTGCCAGCAGCTTCGGGAGCCCCCTCTACAATGAGCAGTTCTTC. This encodes CASSFGSPLYNEQFF.

This clone was seen a few times. The chain has TRBV15 and TRBJ2-2, with D possibly matching TRBD2 (5 bases). The CDR3 has 15 residues. The ends were cut back, 2 bases at V and 6 bases at J, with 13 bases in the middle. Germline V CDR1 and CDR2: LNHNV, YYDKDF (reference sequence). CDR3 DNA: TGTGCCACCAGCAGATGGACTTGCGGCGCCGGGGAGCTGTTTTTT. Translation: CATSRWTCGAGELFF. The whole variable domain, remainder taken from reference TRBV15 and TRBJ2-2, is DAMVIQNPRYQVTQFGKPVTLSCSQTLNHNVMYWYQQKSSQAPKLLFHYYDKDFNNEADTPDNFQSRRPNTSFCFLDIRSPGLGDTAMYLCATSRWTCGAGELFFGEGSRLTVL.

This clone came up many times. For the CDR3, the DNA is TGTGCCAGCAGTTACTCGAGACAGGGTTCAGTTTCACCCCTCCACTTT. Translation: CASSYSRQGSVSPLHF. This chain joins TRBV6-5 and TRBJ1-6; TRBD1 aligns across 7 bases. CDR3 size: 16 residues. J lost 9 bases, V lost 0 bases, and 8 bases had no gene match. The germline V gene has CDR1 MNHEY and CDR2 SVGAGI.

At least ten counts were recorded for this clone. The chain employs TRBV11-1 and TRBJ2-3; TRBD1 agrees at 9 bases. The CDR3 covers 17 residues. Trimming at V came to 5 bases and at J to 3 bases, leaving 12 bases not matched to a gene. CDR1 is SGHAT and CDR2 is FQDESV in the germline V gene (reference sequence). CDR3 residues: CASSPPFRDRATDTQYF. The CDR3 nucleotides read TGTGCCAGCAGCCCACCCTTCCGGGACAGGGCAACAGATACGCAGTATTTT.

This clone was observed at least ten times. V and J are TRBV5-1 and TRBJ2-4; 10 bases align to TRBD2. CDR1 and CDR2 (germline): SGHRS, YFSETQ. The junction had 9 bases not matched to a gene; V was cut back by 2 bases and J by 4 bases. The CDR3 runs 17 residues. CDR3: CASSLSTLLAGKNIQYF. CDR3 nucleotide sequence: TGCGCCAGCAGCTTAAGTACCCTACTAGCGGGGAAAAACATTCAGTACTTC.

With respect to this clone: Germline is not matched at one junction end, which may reflect a read error. The rearrangement uses TRBV11-2 and TRBJ2-3; 7 bases align to TRBD2. Germline V gives CDR1 SGHAT, CDR2 FQNNGV. CDR3 size: 16 residues. The CDR3 DNA follows: TGTGCCAGCATCTTAATCGGTGGGCGGGAGTTGGATACGCAGTATTTT. Residues: CASILIGGRELDTQYF.

This clone was observed many times. The J gene is TRBJ2-2, the V gene TRBV6-1; 13 bases agree with TRBD2. This CDR3 region has 16 residues. Looked up from germline, CDR1 is MNHNS and CDR2 is SASEGT. Trimming cost V 5 bases and J 6 bases; bases outside gene matches: 6. The CDR3 reads CASSTGTSGTPGELFF. The CDR3 DNA follows: TGTGCCAGCAGTACCGGGACTAGCGGGACCCCCGGGGAGCTGTTTTTT.

This clone was recorded many times. The rearrangement uses TRBV2 and TRBJ2-7; D is uncertain. Germline V gives CDR1 SNHLY, CDR2 FYNNEI. The CDR3 has 14 amino acids. Trimming took 8 bases from V and 5 from J, leaving 19 bases between them. As DNA, the CDR3 is TGTGCCAGCGGTCCCTGGCCCCATGGTGACGAGCAGTACTTC. Its protein is CASGPWPHGDEQYF.

This clone was seen repeatedly, ten times or more. The chain has TRBV18 and TRBJ2-1; possible D gene TRBD2, 6 bases. Germline V gene sequence: CDR1 KGHSH, CDR2 LQKENI. V was clipped by 3 bases and J by 0 bases, with 9 bases between them. There are 15 residues in the CDR3. CDR3 bases: TGTGCCAGCTCACCCGGGACTTCCTCCTACAATGAGCAGTTCTTC. Amino acids: CASSPGTSSYNEQFF.

This clone was counted between two and nine times. This chain links TRBV19 with TRBJ1-2, with 8 bases aligning to TRBD1. V lost 8 bases to trimming and J lost 2 bases; unmatched junction nucleotides: 4. Germline V CDR1 and CDR2: LNHDA, SQIVND (reference sequence). There are 13 residues in the CDR3. This CDR3 is CASGRQGNYGYTF. For the CDR3, the DNA is TGTGCCAGTGGGAGACAGGGGAACTATGGCTACACCTTC.

This clone has at least ten counts. J is TRBJ2-1 and V is TRBV6-2 or TRBV6-3; 12 bases match TRBD2. Trimming cost V 5 bases and J 8 bases; bases outside gene matches: 4. The germline V gene has CDR1 MNHEY and CDR2 SVGEGT. CDR3 length: 14 residues. The DNA of the CDR3 is TGTGCCAGCAGTCGACTAGCGGGAGTGGATGAGCAGTTCTTC. Its protein is CASSRLAGVDEQFF.

This clone occurred many times. The rearrangement uses TRBV6-1 and TRBJ2-1; 7 bases fit TRBD2. In germline, CDR1 is MNHNS, CDR2 SASEGT. The CDR3 extends over 16 amino acids. Germline trimming cut 1 base from V and 2 bases from J; bases unmatched to any gene: 5. The CDR3 region has the DNA TGTGCCAGCAGTGAAGTTGGCGGGAGCCCCTACAATGAGCAGTTCTTC. Its translation is CASSEVGGSPYNEQFF.

Judged by abundance, this clone is medium-sized. The chain employs TRBV20-1 and TRBJ2-1, with TRBD1 as a possible D gene (6 bases). Germline lookup yields CDR1 DFQATT and CDR2 SNEGSKA (reference sequence). With 6 bases removed from V and 0 bases from J, the gap between germline ends came to 15 bases. CDR3 length equals 15 residues. The CDR3 bases are TGCAGTGCCTCCAGGGGCGAAGACTCCTACAATGAGCAGTTCTTC. It yields the protein CSASRGEDSYNEQFF.

This clone was seen at least ten times. V gene TRBV6-6 combines with J gene TRBJ1-1; D is uncertain. CDR3 length: 13 residues. CDR1 is MNHNY and CDR2 is SVGAGI in the germline V gene (reference sequence). V was shortened by 0 bases and J by 5 bases, with 7 bases between the two germline ends. The CDR3 nucleotides are TGTGCCAGCAGTTACTCGAAGGCGACTGAAGCTTTCTTT. This encodes CASSYSKATEAFF.

This clone appeared many times. The chain couples TRBV4-1 to TRBJ1-6; D unclear. V was shortened by 6 bases and J by 5 bases, with 8 bases between the two germline ends. The CDR3 has 13 amino acids. Germline CDR1 is MGHRA and CDR2 is YSYEKL. The CDR3 bases are TGCGCCAGCAGGTCAGGACATAATTCACCCCTCCACTTT. Its protein product is CASRSGHNSPLHF.

This clone was observed many times. This rearrangement joins TRBV9 to TRBJ2-7, with 7 bases that match TRBD2. The V gene's germline CDR1 is SGDLS and CDR2 YYNGEE. The CDR3 length is 15 residues. The trim removed 0 bases at V and 6 bases at J, leaving 9 bases unmatched. CDR3 DNA sequence: TGTGCCAGCAGCGTAGGTCTAGCGGTCCTGCCCGAGCAGTACTTC. This encodes CASSVGLAVLPEQYF.